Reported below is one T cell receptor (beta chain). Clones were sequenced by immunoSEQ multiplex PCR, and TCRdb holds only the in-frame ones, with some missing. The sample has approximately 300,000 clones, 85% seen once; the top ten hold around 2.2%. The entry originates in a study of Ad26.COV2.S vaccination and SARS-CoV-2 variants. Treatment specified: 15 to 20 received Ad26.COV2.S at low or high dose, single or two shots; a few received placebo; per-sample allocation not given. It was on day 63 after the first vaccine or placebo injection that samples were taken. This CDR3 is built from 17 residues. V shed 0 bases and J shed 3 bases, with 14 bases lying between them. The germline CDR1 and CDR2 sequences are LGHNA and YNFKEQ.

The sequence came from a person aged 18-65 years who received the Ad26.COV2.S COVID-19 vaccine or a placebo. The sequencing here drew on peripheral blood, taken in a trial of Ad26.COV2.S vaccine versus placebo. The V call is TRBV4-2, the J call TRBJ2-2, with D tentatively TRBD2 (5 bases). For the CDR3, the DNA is TGTGCCAGCAGCCAAGATCTTCCGGGGTCTGACACCGGGGAGCTGTTTTTT. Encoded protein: CASSQDLPGSDTGELFF.